The rows below give T cell receptor beta chains drawn from one sample of a study of metastatic and nonmetastatic thyroid tumors. TCRdb reprocessed the PCR reads using MiXCR. This sample yields roughly 34,000 clones, of which over 14% are seen a single time; roughly a fifth belongs to the top ten. Material: blood. Receptor source: a male donor with papillary thyroid cancer or a benign thyroid nodule (not recorded which). Some clones in this sample may be carry-over from other donors' samples. Each CDR3 is given with its conserved first and last residue. The D gene is left open where the match is weak. Only part of the rows carry a size: once, few, many, or a class if the clone is expanded.

j_gene: TRBJ2-7
d_gene: NA
abundance: many
v_gene: TRBV7-2
CDR3aa: CASSVSRDDYEQYF
CDR3nt: TGTGCCAGCAGCGTCAGCCGGGACGACTACGAGCAGTACTTC

j_gene: TRBJ2-5
d_gene: TRBD2
abundance: many
v_gene: TRBV11-2
CDR3aa: CASSLLTSGSRETQYF
CDR3nt: TGTGCCAGCAGCTTACTAACTAGCGGGAGTAGAGAGACCCAGTACTTC

j_gene: TRBJ2-1
d_gene: NA
abundance: many
v_gene: TRBV4-1
CDR3aa: CASSQVRGTDKQFF
CDR3nt: TGCGCCAGCAGCCAAGTAAGAGGGACTGACAAGCAGTTCTTC

j_gene: TRBJ2-3
d_gene: TRBD2
abundance: many
v_gene: TRBV5-1
CDR3aa: CASRPGGPTDTQYF
CDR3nt: TGCGCCAGCAGACCGGGAGGGCCGACAGATACGCAGTATTTT

j_gene: TRBJ1-5
d_gene: TRBD1
abundance: many
v_gene: TRBV11-2
CDR3aa: CASSAGQGTEGNQPQHF
CDR3nt: TGTGCCAGCAGCGCGGGACAGGGGACGGAGGGCAATCAGCCCCAGCATTTT

j_gene: TRBJ2-7
d_gene: TRBD1
abundance: many
v_gene: TRBV28
CDR3aa: CASSSGTGTYEQYF
CDR3nt: TGTGCCAGCAGTTCCGGGACAGGGACCTACGAGCAGTACTTC

j_gene: TRBJ1-5
d_gene: NA
abundance: few
v_gene: TRBV6-1
CDR3aa: CASRLKTSHTPRNQPQHF
CDR3nt: TGTGCCAGCAGGTTGAAGACTTCCCATACACCTCGGAATCAGCCCCAGCATTTT

j_gene: TRBJ2-6
d_gene: NA
abundance: many
v_gene: TRBV30
CDR3aa: CALNRGSAGANVLTF
CDR3nt: TGTGCCTTGAACCGGGGTTCGGCTGGAGCCAACGTCCTGACTTTC

j_gene: TRBJ2-3
d_gene: TRBD1
abundance: few
v_gene: TRBV19
CDR3aa: CASSSRDRSTDTQYF
CDR3nt: TGTGCCAGTAGTAGCCGGGACAGAAGTACAGATACGCAGTATTTT

j_gene: TRBJ1-6
d_gene: NA
abundance: many
v_gene: TRBV2
CDR3aa: CASKSTGTLNNSPLHF
CDR3nt: TGTGCCAGCAAGTCTACGGGTACTCTGAATAATTCACCCCTCCACTTT

j_gene: TRBJ1-3
d_gene: NA
abundance: NA
v_gene: TRBV11-3
CDR3aa: CASTQRSGVSGNTIYF
CDR3nt: TGTGCCAGCACCCAGAGGAGTGGGGTCTCTGGAAACACCATATATTTT

j_gene: TRBJ1-1
d_gene: NA
abundance: many
v_gene: TRBV20-1
CDR3aa: CSASGERGTTEAFF
CDR3nt: TGCAGTGCTAGCGGAGAAAGGGGGACCACTGAAGCTTTCTTT

j_gene: TRBJ1-5
d_gene: TRBD1
abundance: many
v_gene: TRBV19
CDR3aa: CASSSTGAGQPQHF
CDR3nt: TGTGCCAGTAGTTCCACAGGGGCAGGTCAGCCCCAGCATTTT

j_gene: TRBJ2-7
d_gene: NA
abundance: NA
v_gene: TRBV9
CDR3aa: CASSVLCSSYEQYF
CDR3nt: TGTGCCAGCAGCGTATTATGTAGCAGCTACGAGCAGTACTTC

j_gene: TRBJ2-1
d_gene: TRBD2
abundance: NA
v_gene: TRBV6-1
CDR3aa: CASSDGTSGRVYNEQFF
CDR3nt: TGTGCCAGCAGTGACGGGACTAGCGGGAGAGTTTACAATGAGCAGTTCTTC

j_gene: TRBJ2-7
d_gene: TRBD2
abundance: many
v_gene: TRBV9
CDR3aa: CASSVGLAGNEQYF
CDR3nt: TGTGCCAGCAGCGTAGGACTAGCGGGAAATGAGCAGTACTTC

j_gene: TRBJ1-2
d_gene: NA
abundance: many
v_gene: TRBV6-1
CDR3aa: CASSEAWSNYGYTF
CDR3nt: TGTGCCAGCAGTGAAGCTTGGTCTAACTATGGCTACACCTTT

j_gene: TRBJ2-3
d_gene: NA
abundance: many
v_gene: TRBV18
CDR3aa: CASSPSSSGASSTDTQYF
CDR3nt: TGTGCCAGCTCACCATCTTCCAGCGGAGCGTCTAGCACAGATACGCAGTATTTT

j_gene: TRBJ2-2
d_gene: NA
abundance: many
v_gene: TRBV12-3/TRBV12-4
CDR3aa: CASSRLYGELFF
CDR3nt: TGTGCCAGCAGCCGTCTTTACGGGGAGCTGTTTTTT

j_gene: TRBJ2-3
d_gene: TRBD2
abundance: many
v_gene: TRBV28
CDR3aa: CASSGAYRTSRSTDTQYF
CDR3nt: TGTGCCAGCAGTGGGGCTTATAGGACTAGCAGAAGCACAGATACGCAGTATTTT

j_gene: TRBJ2-5
d_gene: TRBD2
abundance: many
v_gene: TRBV7-2
CDR3aa: CASSALAGELETQYF
CDR3nt: TGTGCCAGCAGTGCCTTAGCGGGAGAGTTGGAGACCCAGTACTTC

j_gene: TRBJ2-7
d_gene: TRBD2
abundance: few
v_gene: TRBV19
CDR3aa: CASILSGRLYEQYF
CDR3nt: TGTGCCAGTATTCTAAGCGGGAGGTTGTACGAGCAGTACTTC

j_gene: TRBJ2-5
d_gene: NA
abundance: many
v_gene: TRBV7-6
CDR3aa: CASSRTGTPGRETQYF
CDR3nt: TGTGCCAGCAGCCGGACCGGGACACCGGGGAGGGAGACCCAGTACTTC

j_gene: TRBJ2-4
d_gene: TRBD2
abundance: many
v_gene: TRBV6-2/TRBV6-3
CDR3aa: CASSPQLAPELAKNIQYF
CDR3nt: TGTGCCAGCAGTCCCCAACTAGCGCCTGAGTTGGCCAAAAACATTCAGTACTTC

j_gene: TRBJ1-2
d_gene: NA
abundance: many
v_gene: TRBV3-1
CDR3aa: CASSQEMGGYTF
CDR3nt: TGTGCCAGCAGCCAAGAAATGGGGGGCTACACCTTC

j_gene: TRBJ1-2
d_gene: NA
abundance: many
v_gene: TRBV12-3/TRBV12-4
CDR3aa: CASRQGNYGYTF
CDR3nt: TGTGCCAGCAGACAGGGCAACTATGGCTACACCTTC

j_gene: TRBJ1-2
d_gene: TRBD1
abundance: NA
v_gene: TRBV5-1
CDR3aa: CASSLRGAGTGCSGYTF
CDR3nt: TGCGCCAGCAGCCTCAGGGGTGCCGGGACAGGGTGCTCTGGCTACACCTTC

j_gene: TRBJ1-1
d_gene: NA
abundance: many
v_gene: TRBV7-9
CDR3aa: CASSLPGMNTEAFF
CDR3nt: TGTGCCAGCAGCCTACCAGGTATGAACACTGAAGCTTTCTTT

j_gene: TRBJ2-1
d_gene: NA
abundance: many
v_gene: TRBV5-1
CDR3aa: CASSPASNTYNEQFF
CDR3nt: TGCGCCAGCAGCCCCGCTAGCAATACCTACAATGAGCAGTTCTTC

j_gene: TRBJ2-1
d_gene: TRBD2
abundance: NA
v_gene: TRBV28
CDR3aa: CASSSGAGGEYNEQFF
CDR3nt: TGTGCCAGCAGTTCGGGAGCGGGGGGTGAATACAATGAGCAGTTCTTC

j_gene: TRBJ2-7
d_gene: NA
abundance: many
v_gene: TRBV12-3/TRBV12-4
CDR3aa: CASSLGSLLPHPHF
CDR3nt: TGTGCCAGCAGTTTAGGGTCCCTTCTCCCCCATCCCCACTTC

j_gene: TRBJ2-7
d_gene: TRBD2
abundance: many
v_gene: TRBV20-1
CDR3aa: CSARALLAGDLYEQYF
CDR3nt: TGCAGTGCTAGGGCCCTTCTAGCGGGAGACCTCTACGAGCAGTACTTC

j_gene: TRBJ2-1
d_gene: NA
abundance: many
v_gene: TRBV12-3/TRBV12-4
CDR3aa: CASSVTAKRQDEQFF
CDR3nt: TGTGCCAGCAGCGTGACAGCCAAAAGGCAAGATGAGCAGTTCTTC

j_gene: TRBJ2-4
d_gene: TRBD2
abundance: NA
v_gene: TRBV24-1
CDR3aa: CATSVSGLSQNIHYF
CDR3nt: TGTGCCACCAGTGTTAGCGGGTTGAGCCAAAACATTCATTACTTC

j_gene: TRBJ2-3
d_gene: NA
abundance: many
v_gene: TRBV7-9
CDR3aa: CASSPRRGSDTQYF
CDR3nt: TGTGCCAGCAGCCCCCGGAGGGGGTCGGATACGCAGTATTTT

j_gene: TRBJ2-7
d_gene: TRBD2
abundance: few
v_gene: TRBV10-3
CDR3aa: CAISESQTSGRTNEQYF
CDR3nt: TGTGCCATCAGTGAGTCACAGACTAGCGGGAGAACCAACGAGCAGTACTTC

j_gene: TRBJ2-7
d_gene: NA
abundance: once
v_gene: TRBV10-3
CDR3aa: CAISESTSSEEQYF
CDR3nt: TGTGCCATCAGTGAGTCTACTAGCTCCGAGGAGCAGTACTTC

j_gene: TRBJ2-5
d_gene: TRBD2
abundance: NA
v_gene: TRBV2
CDR3aa: CASKPPPGGGETQYF
CDR3nt: TGTGCCAGCAAGCCCCCCCCGGGAGGAGGAGAGACCCAGTACTTC

j_gene: TRBJ1-3
d_gene: TRBD1
abundance: many
v_gene: TRBV7-8
CDR3aa: CASSLDGDRGRNTIYF
CDR3nt: TGTGCCAGCAGCTTAGATGGGGACAGGGGTAGAAACACCATATATTTT

j_gene: TRBJ2-7
d_gene: NA
abundance: many
v_gene: TRBV20-1
CDR3aa: CSARFYGDTGAYEQYF
CDR3nt: TGCAGTGCTAGATTTTATGGGGACACCGGGGCCTACGAGCAGTACTTC

j_gene: TRBJ2-1
d_gene: TRBD2
abundance: NA
v_gene: TRBV20-1
CDR3aa: CSARVASGRREQFF
CDR3nt: TGCAGTGCTAGAGTCGCTAGCGGGAGAAGGGAGCAGTTCTTC

j_gene: TRBJ2-7
d_gene: NA
abundance: many
v_gene: TRBV18
CDR3aa: CASSSSTGLYEQYF
CDR3nt: TGTGCCAGCTCCTCTTCAACAGGGCTCTACGAGCAGTACTTC

j_gene: TRBJ2-6
d_gene: TRBD1
abundance: NA
v_gene: TRBV30
CDR3aa: CAGTGGGGANVLTF
CDR3nt: TGTGCCGGGACAGGGGGCGGCGGGGCCAACGTCCTGACTTTC

j_gene: TRBJ2-5
d_gene: NA
abundance: many
v_gene: TRBV13
CDR3aa: CASSPSGTETQYF
CDR3nt: TGTGCCAGCAGCCCCTCGGGAACAGAGACCCAGTACTTC

j_gene: TRBJ2-5
d_gene: NA
abundance: many
v_gene: TRBV3-1
CDR3aa: CASSQGRRGQETQYF
CDR3nt: TGTGCCAGCAGCCAGGGGAGGAGGGGGCAAGAGACCCAGTACTTC

j_gene: TRBJ2-7
d_gene: TRBD2
abundance: many
v_gene: TRBV18
CDR3aa: CASSRGRPPSYEQYF
CDR3nt: TGTGCCAGCTCCCGCGGGAGGCCACCATCCTACGAGCAGTACTTC

j_gene: TRBJ1-2
d_gene: NA
abundance: many
v_gene: TRBV28
CDR3aa: CASSLYPGRGYTF
CDR3nt: TGTGCCAGCAGTTTATACCCGGGTCGTGGCTACACCTTC

j_gene: TRBJ2-4
d_gene: NA
abundance: few
v_gene: TRBV5-6
CDR3aa: CASSLGINIQYF
CDR3nt: TGTGCCAGCAGCTTGGGAATAAACATTCAGTACTTC

j_gene: TRBJ1-2
d_gene: TRBD1
abundance: many
v_gene: TRBV24-1
CDR3aa: CTTSRGTAYGYTF
CDR3nt: TGTACCACCAGTCGTGGGACAGCCTATGGCTACACCTTC

j_gene: TRBJ1-1
d_gene: TRBD1
abundance: many
v_gene: TRBV13
CDR3aa: CASSLRGGNTEAFF
CDR3nt: TGTGCCAGCAGCTTACGAGGGGGCAACACTGAAGCTTTCTTT

j_gene: TRBJ2-5
d_gene: NA
abundance: NA
v_gene: TRBV11-1
CDR3aa: CASSLATPLVGYQETQYF
CDR3nt: TGTGCCAGCAGCTTAGCCACCCCCTTAGTCGGGTACCAAGAGACCCAGTACTTC

j_gene: TRBJ2-1
d_gene: NA
abundance: NA
v_gene: TRBV6-1
CDR3aa: CASSGSSYNEQFF
CDR3nt: TGTGCCAGCAGTGGGAGCTCCTACAATGAGCAGTTCTTC

j_gene: TRBJ2-1
d_gene: TRBD1
abundance: once
v_gene: TRBV13
CDR3aa: CASSLSGGQGLLPFF
CDR3nt: TGTGCCAGCAGCCTCTCTGGGGGACAGGGTCTACTACCGTTCTTC